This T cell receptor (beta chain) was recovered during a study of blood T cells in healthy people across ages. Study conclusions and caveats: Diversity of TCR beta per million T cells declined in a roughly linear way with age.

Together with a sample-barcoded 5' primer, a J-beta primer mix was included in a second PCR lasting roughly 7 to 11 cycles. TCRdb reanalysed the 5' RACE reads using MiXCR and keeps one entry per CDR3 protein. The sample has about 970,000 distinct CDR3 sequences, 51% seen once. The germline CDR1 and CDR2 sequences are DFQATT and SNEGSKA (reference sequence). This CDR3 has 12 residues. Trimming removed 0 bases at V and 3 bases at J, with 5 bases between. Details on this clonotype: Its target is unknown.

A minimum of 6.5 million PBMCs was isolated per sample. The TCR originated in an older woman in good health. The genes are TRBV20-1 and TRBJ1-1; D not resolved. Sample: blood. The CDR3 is CSARDGYTEAFF. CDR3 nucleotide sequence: TGCAGTGCTAGAGATGGGTACACTGAAGCTTTCTTT.